These 8 T cell receptor beta chains came from one sample sequenced in a study of cytomegalovirus exposure and HLA in healthy donors. Use of 60 Vbeta and 13 Jbeta primers characterized the PCR. The repertoire was sequenced with immunoSEQ multiplex PCR; TCRdb's copy has only in-frame clones and lacks some. The sample has roughly 140,000 clones, 78% seen once. The sample taken for sequencing was PBMCs. The origin of the receptors is a male donor in good health and CMV-seronegative.

This clone was found a few times. The V call is TRBV6-5, the J call TRBJ1-2; 7 bases are shared with TRBD1. Germline V gene lookup returns CDR1 MNHEY and CDR2 SVGAGI. This CDR3 is built from 16 residues. The V gene end was trimmed by 1 base and the J gene end by 5 bases; junction bases not matched to a gene: 10. The CDR3 loop is CASSYLTTGDRYGYTF. CDR3 bases: TGTGCCAGCAGTTACTTAACTACAGGGGATCGGTATGGCTACACCTTC.

A single count supports this clone. The chain uses TRBV27 and TRBJ2-2; 7 nucleotides agree with TRBD1. The CDR3 runs 15 residues. The ends lost 5 bases at V and 5 bases at J; junction bases unmatched: 8. Germline V gives CDR1 MNHEY, CDR2 SMNVEV (reference sequence). The CDR3 bases are TGTGCCAGCAGTCCAGGGGGTTTCACAACCGGGGAGCTGTTTTTT. Its protein is CASSPGGFTTGELFF.

This clone has more than one count but fewer than ten. The chain links TRBV2 to TRBJ2-6; D is possibly TRBD1 (6 bases). V lost 5 bases, J lost 0 bases, and 11 bases lay in between. The CDR3 has 16 residues. CDR1 is SNHLY, CDR2 FYNNEI, per germline. The CDR3 spells CASSPDSFSGANVLTF. DNA for the CDR3: TGTGCCAGCAGTCCGGACAGTTTCTCTGGGGCCAACGTCCTGACTTTC.

This clone appeared a single time. The gene calls are TRBV14 and TRBJ2-1; D might be TRBD2 (5 bases). Trimming left V 2 bases short and J 5 bases short, with 13 bases between. The CDR3 runs 15 residues. Germline values: CDR1 SGHDN, CDR2 FVKESK. The CDR3 DNA reads TGTGCCAGCAGCCAACGCCCTAGCATCCACAATGAGCAGTTCTTC. Its translation is CASSQRPSIHNEQFF.

The chain couples TRBV19 to TRBJ2-1, with D possibly TRBD1 on 6 matching bases. Germline-derived CDR1 and CDR2 are LNHDA and SQIVND (reference sequence). Trimming removed 5 bases at V and 5 bases at J, with 19 bases between. The CDR3 runs 16 residues. Here the CDR3 DNA reads TGTGCCAGTAGTCCCCAAGGGGGAGCAAACCACAATGAGCAGTTCTTC. Translating it yields CASSPQGGANHNEQFF.

V and J are TRBV7-9 and TRBJ1-4; TRBD1 matches 7 bases. The CDR3 runs to 15 residues. Germline values: CDR1 SEHNR, CDR2 FQNEAQ (reference sequence). Trimming cost V 6 bases and J 6 bases; bases outside gene matches: 10. The CDR3 nucleotides read TGTGCCAGCAGTCCCCGGACAGGACTCTATGAAAAACTGTTTTTT. Translated: CASSPRTGLYEKLFF.

This clone has only a few counts. This sequence joins TRBV11-2 and TRBJ1-2; 8 nucleotides align to TRBD1. There are 15 residues in the CDR3. From germline, CDR1 is SGHAT and CDR2 FQNNGV. V shed 4 bases and J 6 bases; nucleotides not matched to a gene: 10. CDR3 nucleotides: TGTGCCAGCAGCTCCGGACAGGGTGGGCTAGATGGCTACACCTTC. It codes for CASSSGQGGLDGYTF.

This chain connects TRBV13 to TRBJ2-7; 7 nucleotides align to TRBD2. Germline trimming cut 5 bases from V and 5 bases from J; bases unmatched to any gene: 12. Germline V gene data show CDR1 as PRHDT and CDR2 as FYEKMQ (reference sequence). The CDR3 runs to 15 residues. DNA of the CDR3: TGTGCCAGCAGCGGCCTGTCGCGGGAGTCTCACGAGCAGTACTTC. It is translated as CASSGLSRESHEQYF.